One and the same sample provided the 6 T cell receptor beta chains below, sequenced in a study of CD8+ T cells in alopecia areata. RNA, once extracted, was reverse transcribed into cDNA for use as the sequencing template. Data came from immunoSEQ multiplex PCR; TCRdb stores just in-frame clones and leaves some out. Counted here are 200,000 to 250,000 clones, under 40% occurring once; the ten biggest clones make up 0.48%. Treatment indicated: oral pan-JAK inhibitor, 5-10 mg twice daily. Sequenced here: CD4+ T cells sorted from blood, sampled around week 34, from a patient treated with tofacitinib. The source of these receptors is a human donor with alopecia areata.

The rearrangement links TRBV11-1 to TRBJ1-1; 8 nucleotides agree with TRBD1. The CDR3 length is 14 residues. In germline, CDR1 is SGHAT, CDR2 FQDESV (reference sequence). Trimming removed 5 bases from V and 5 bases from J; junction bases left unmatched: 7. The CDR3 loop is CASSPRTGRTEAFF. Here the CDR3 DNA reads TGTGCCAGCAGCCCAAGGACAGGGAGGACTGAAGCTTTCTTT.

The V gene is TRBV30, the J gene TRBJ2-1; TRBD2 matches 8 bases. The CDR3 has 15 amino acids. CDR1 is GTSNPN and CDR2 is SVGIG in the germline V gene (reference sequence). V lost 0 bases, J lost 7 bases, and 8 bases stayed unmatched. CDR3 in amino acids: CAWSVTAGVLNEQFF. The CDR3 DNA is TGTGCCTGGAGTGTTACAGCGGGAGTGTTGAATGAGCAGTTCTTC.

In DNA form, the CDR3 reads TGTGCCAGCAGCTCGAGGGGATCCTACGAGCAGTACTTC. It yields the protein CASSSRGSYEQYF. This rearrangement joins TRBV7-9 to TRBJ2-7, with D perhaps given as TRBD1 or TRBD2 (5 bases each). Trimming took 4 bases from V and 1 from J, leaving 8 bases between them. The V gene's germline CDR1 is SEHNR and CDR2 FQNEAQ (reference sequence). CDR3 length: 13 amino acids.

The chain uses TRBV2 and TRBJ2-7; D not certain. The germline gives CDR1 SNHLY, CDR2 FYNNEI. V lost 6 bases and J 3 bases, leaving 18 bases between the germline ends. The CDR3 has 15 amino acids. The CDR3 nucleotides are TGTGCCAGCAGCCCCGTGGGTAGGGAATACTACGAGCAGTACTTC. The encoded protein is CASSPVGREYYEQYF.

Here the CDR3 DNA reads TGTGCCAGCAGACACCAAGCAGGAATGGGCCCTCCCGGTTACGAGCAGTACTTC. It codes for CASRHQAGMGPPGYEQYF. The chain recombines TRBV2 with TRBJ2-7; D is ambiguous. Trimming pared 6 bases from V and 4 bases from J, leaving 28 bases between. The germline CDR1 and CDR2 sequences are SNHLY and FYNNEI. The CDR3 consists of 18 residues.

This clone appeared a few times. J is TRBJ2-3 and V is TRBV5-1; 11 bases align to TRBD2. V was clipped by 5 bases and J by 5 bases; unmatched bases: 10. This CDR3 is built from 16 residues. Germline V lookup: CDR1 SGHRS, CDR2 YFSETQ. In DNA, the CDR3 is TGCGCCAGCAGACCCACTAGCGGGGGACCGTTAGATACGCAGTATTTT. Amino acids: CASRPTSGGPLDTQYF.